What follows describes a single TCR beta chain. These data are taken from a study of T cell changes during pregnancy in multiple sclerosis. Profiling relied on immunoSEQ multiplex PCR, and the TCRdb table lists in-frame clones only, not all of them. The table includes 69,000 or so clones, roughly 93% detected once. This sequence originates from a female donor with multiple sclerosis, enrolled in a pregnancy study. The starting material was peripheral blood, obtained in the third trimester of pregnancy.

CDR3 loop: CASSSSGGIENTGELFF. Here the CDR3 DNA reads TGCGCCAGCAGCTCTAGCGGGGGCATAGAGAACACCGGGGAGCTGTTTTTT. The chain carries TRBV5-1 and TRBJ2-2; TRBD2 agrees at 10 bases. Germline-derived CDR1 and CDR2 are SGHRS and YFSETQ. V lost 3 bases to trimming and J lost 1 base; unmatched junction nucleotides: 6. There are 17 residues in the CDR3.